This TCR beta chain was documented in a study of T cell responses to AZD1222 COVID-19 vaccine. Study results and limitations: When two AZD1222 doses had been given, Spike-specific TCR breadth and depth rose. Clonal diversity was possibly underestimated; the donors were predominantly white British and more often female.

This clone is medium-sized in the sample. The antigen remains undetermined. TCRdb keeps only in-frame clones here, not all; method: immunoSEQ multiplex PCR. The data contain fewer than 65,000 clones, roughly 90% of them seen just once; the ten biggest clones take up approximately 15%. V was shortened by 3 bases and J by 1 base, with 9 bases between the two germline ends. CDR1 is SNHLY and CDR2 is FYNNEI in the germline V gene. This CDR3 contains 14 residues. The sequencing used peripheral blood, collected 28 days after the second AZD1222 dose. The rearrangement uses TRBV2 and TRBJ1-1, with D perhaps TRBD1 (6 bases). The receptor was isolated from an adult who received the AZD1222 COVID-19 vaccine. The CDR3 DNA sequence: TGTGCCAGCAGTGAGGTGGGGGCGAACACTGAAGCTTTCTTT. Its translation: CASSEVGANTEAFF.